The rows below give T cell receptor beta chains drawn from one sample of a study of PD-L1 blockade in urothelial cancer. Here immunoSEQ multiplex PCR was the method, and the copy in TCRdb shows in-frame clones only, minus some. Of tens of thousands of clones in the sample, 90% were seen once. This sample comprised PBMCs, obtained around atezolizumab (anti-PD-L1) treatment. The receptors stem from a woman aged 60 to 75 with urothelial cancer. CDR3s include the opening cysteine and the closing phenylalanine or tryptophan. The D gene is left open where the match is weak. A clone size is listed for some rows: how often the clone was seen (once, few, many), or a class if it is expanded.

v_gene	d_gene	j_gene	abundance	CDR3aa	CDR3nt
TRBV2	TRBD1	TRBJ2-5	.	CASRRQGETQYF	TGTGCCAGCAGACGACAGGGAGAGACCCAGTACTTC
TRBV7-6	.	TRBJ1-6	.	CASSDGQNYNSPLHF	TGTGCCAGCAGCGACGGACAGAACTATAATTCACCCCTCCACTTT
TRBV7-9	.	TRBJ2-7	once	CASSSNRDSYEQYF	TGTGCCAGCAGCTCTAACAGGGACTCCTACGAGCAGTACTTC
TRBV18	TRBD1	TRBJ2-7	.	CASSTTGNYEQYF	TGTGCCAGCTCAACGACAGGGAACTACGAGCAGTACTTC
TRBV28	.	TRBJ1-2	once	CASSTGGGPNYGYTF	TGTGCCAGCAGTACTGGCGGGGGCCCGAACTATGGCTACACCTTC
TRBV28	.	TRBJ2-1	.	CASSFFRGYNEQFF	TGTGCCAGCAGTTTCTTTAGGGGGTACAATGAGCAGTTCTTC
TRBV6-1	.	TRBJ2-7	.	CASSPSGLPPYEQYF	TGTGCCAGCAGTCCGAGCGGTTTACCTCCCTACGAGCAGTACTTC
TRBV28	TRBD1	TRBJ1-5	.	CASSLSGQGGQPQHF	TGTGCCAGCAGTTTGAGCGGACAGGGAGGCCAGCCCCAGCATTTT
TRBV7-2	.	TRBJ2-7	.	CASSLASGDHSYEQYF	TGTGCCAGCAGCTTAGCATCAGGGGACCACTCCTACGAGCAGTACTTC
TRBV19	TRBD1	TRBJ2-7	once	CASNPTGGYYEQYF	TGTGCCAGTAACCCGACAGGGGGTTACTACGAGCAGTACTTC
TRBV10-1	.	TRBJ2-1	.	CASSETRHINSYNEQFF	TGCGCCAGCAGTGAGACTAGACATATAAACTCCTACAATGAGCAGTTCTTC
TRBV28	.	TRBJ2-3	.	CASSQGGVDTQYF	TGTGCCAGCAGCCAGGGTGGGGTAGATACGCAGTATTTT
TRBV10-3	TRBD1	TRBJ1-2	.	CAINGQGQDGYTF	TGTGCCATCAATGGACAGGGGCAGGATGGCTACACCTTC
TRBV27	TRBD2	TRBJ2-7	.	CASSLDHLAGELRKQYF	TGTGCCAGCAGTCTCGATCACCTAGCGGGAGAGCTTCGGAAGCAGTACTTC
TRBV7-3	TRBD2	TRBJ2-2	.	CASRLAGNTGELFF	TGTGCCAGCAGACTAGCGGGGAACACCGGGGAGCTGTTTTTT
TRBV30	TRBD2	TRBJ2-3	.	CAWGRTSGPDTQYF	TGTGCCTGGGGGCGGACTAGCGGCCCAGATACGCAGTATTTT
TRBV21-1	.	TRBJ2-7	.	CASSSREQYF	TGTGCCAGCAGCTCCCGGGAGCAGTACTTC
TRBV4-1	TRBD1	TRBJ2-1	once	CASSRGGTGDSEQFF	TGCGCCAGCAGCCGCGGCGGGACAGGGGACTCTGAGCAGTTCTTC
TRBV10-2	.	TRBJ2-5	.	CATAGQSQETQYF	TGCGCCACCGCGGGACAGTCTCAAGAGACCCAGTACTTC
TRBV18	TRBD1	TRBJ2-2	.	CASSPSGTGGNTGELFF	TGTGCCAGCTCACCATCTGGGACAGGGGGGAACACCGGGGAGCTGTTTTTT
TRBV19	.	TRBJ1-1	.	CASSLSIEAFF	TGTGCCAGTAGTCTAAGTATTGAAGCTTTCTTT
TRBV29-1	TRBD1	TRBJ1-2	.	CSVGGQGGDYTF	TGCAGCGTGGGGGGACAGGGAGGAGACTACACCTTC
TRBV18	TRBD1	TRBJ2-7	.	CASSQRDRGYEQYF	TGTGCCAGCTCTCAAAGGGACAGGGGCTACGAGCAGTACTTC
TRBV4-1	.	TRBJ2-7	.	CASSQGRPEQGISREQYF	TGCGCCAGCAGCCAAGGCCGCCCCGAGCAGGGTATATCTCGGGAGCAGTACTTC
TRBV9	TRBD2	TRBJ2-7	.	CASSVAPREGYEQYF	TGTGCCAGCAGCGTAGCACCCAGGGAGGGCTACGAGCAGTACTTC
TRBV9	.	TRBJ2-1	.	CASSPRDISYNEQFF	TGTGCCAGCAGCCCTCGGGACATCAGCTACAATGAGCAGTTCTTC
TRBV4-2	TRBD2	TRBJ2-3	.	CASSQGEGTGDTQYF	TGTGCCAGCAGCCAAGGGGAGGGGACGGGAGATACGCAGTATTTT
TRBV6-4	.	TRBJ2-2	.	CASSGRGGFNTGELFF	TGTGCCAGCAGTGGAAGGGGGGGCTTTAACACCGGGGAGCTGTTTTTT
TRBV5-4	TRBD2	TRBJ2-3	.	CASSLELAGGSHMGTQYF	TGTGCCAGCAGCTTGGAGTTAGCGGGAGGGTCCCACATGGGTACGCAGTATTTT
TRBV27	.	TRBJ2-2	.	CASSWGAGELFF	TGTGCCAGCAGTTGGGGGGCCGGGGAGCTGTTTTTT
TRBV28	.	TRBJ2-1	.	CASSSRLHNEQFF	TGTGCCAGCAGTTCCCGACTTCACAATGAGCAGTTCTTC
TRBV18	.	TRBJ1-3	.	CASSLPENTIYF	TGTGCCAGCTCCCTACCCGAGAACACCATATATTTT
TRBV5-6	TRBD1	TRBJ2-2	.	CASSFRRDREEGGELFF	TGTGCCAGCAGCTTCCGTCGGGACAGGGAGGAGGGCGGGGAGCTGTTTTTT
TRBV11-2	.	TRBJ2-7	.	CASSLVTASSYEQYF	TGTGCCAGCAGCTTAGTGACAGCCAGCTCCTACGAGCAGTACTTC
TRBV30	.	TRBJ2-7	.	CAWSSGGSSYEQYF	TGTGCCTGGAGTTCTGGCGGCAGCTCCTACGAGCAGTACTTC
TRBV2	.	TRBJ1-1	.	CASSESQGPNTEAFF	TGTGCCAGCAGTGAATCCCAGGGGCCAAACACTGAAGCTTTCTTT
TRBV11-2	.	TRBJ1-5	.	CASSLGGGGQPQHF	TGTGCCAGCAGCTTAGGTGGGGGCGGACAGCCCCAGCATTTT
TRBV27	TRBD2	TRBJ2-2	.	CASSSGLAGSPNTGELFF	TGTGCCAGCAGTTCGGGACTAGCGGGTTCCCCGAACACCGGGGAGCTGTTTTTT
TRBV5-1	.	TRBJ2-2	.	CASSSAQRNTGELFF	TGCGCCAGCAGCTCCGCTCAGCGGAACACCGGGGAGCTGTTTTTT
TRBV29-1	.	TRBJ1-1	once	CSVQSNTEAFF	TGCAGCGTTCAGTCGAACACTGAAGCTTTCTTT
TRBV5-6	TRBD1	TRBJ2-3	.	CASKVLGQGASDTQYF	TGTGCCAGCAAGGTATTAGGACAGGGGGCCTCAGATACGCAGTATTTT